These T cell receptor beta chains were read from a single sample in a study of blood T cell repertoires in COVID-19. Clones were read by immunoSEQ multiplex PCR, and TCRdb kept only the in-frame ones, dropping some. The table has about 220,000 clones, over 65% seen once. Sequences were obtained from PBMCs or T cells enriched from blood (not recorded which). The receptors come from a woman in her sixties who had recovered from COVID-19. The conserved cysteine and the conserved F or W are not part of the CDR3 here. Size tells how often a clone was seen (once, few, many) or the class of an expanded clone, and some rows leave it out.

J gene	clone size	V gene	CDR3 protein
TRBJ2-3	NA	TRBV19	ASSILGPGGTDTQY
TRBJ2-2	NA	TRBV4-2	ASSTGADTGELF
TRBJ1-1	NA	TRBV14	ASSQVSGNPPKGAF
TRBJ2-7	NA	TRBV29-1	SVARATYEQY
TRBJ2-3	NA	TRBV5-4	ASSQGQGVRTDTQY
TRBJ1-2	few	TRBV10-2	ASSEWGGYGYT
TRBJ1-6	NA	TRBV4-3	ASSQGGGENSPLH
TRBJ2-5	NA	TRBV14	ASSPEGWTGKETQY
TRBJ2-2	NA	TRBV9	ASSVELRDTYTGELF
TRBJ1-5	NA	TRBV6-2/TRBV6-3	ASSPGGPAQH
TRBJ1-1	few	TRBV5-1	ASSLSDLDRRNTEAF
TRBJ2-3	few	TRBV2	ASTSGELAGRGRTDTQY
TRBJ2-2	NA	TRBV7-2	ASSLVGRGGDTGELF
TRBJ1-5	once	TRBV24-1	ATSEAGYNQPQH
TRBJ2-2	NA	TRBV11-2	ASSAFGTGELF
TRBJ2-3	NA	TRBV6-5	ASSRSGTLTDTQY
TRBJ1-1	NA	TRBV12-3/TRBV12-4	ASSFGQNTEAF
TRBJ1-6	NA	TRBV9	ASSASTGSYNSPLH
TRBJ1-5	NA	TRBV5-1	ASSRDRGGQPQH
TRBJ2-4	NA	TRBV6-2/TRBV6-3	ASSDRGVGNIQY
TRBJ2-3	NA	TRBV7-2	ASSPLSSTDTQY
TRBJ2-1	NA	TRBV6-1	ASSEVLNEQF
TRBJ1-1	NA	TRBV29-1	SVEKDRGGTEAF
TRBJ2-3	NA	TRBV6-6	ASSYEGTQTDTQY
TRBJ1-2	NA	TRBV27	ASKGQGLNYGYT
TRBJ1-1	NA	TRBV7-9	ASSLGVGTEAF
TRBJ2-1	NA	TRBV25-1	ASGGLSSGPSYNEQF
TRBJ1-1	few	TRBV7-2	ASSLGLGQMNTEAF
TRBJ1-6	NA	TRBV21-1	ASSNRDRRDSPLH
TRBJ1-3	NA	TRBV13	ASSIQGNTIY
TRBJ1-4	NA	TRBV12-3/TRBV12-4	ASSLFGFEKLF
TRBJ1-2	NA	TRBV5-1	ASSLAGESGYT
TRBJ2-3	NA	TRBV7-9	ASSPGLATSTDTQY
TRBJ2-1	NA	TRBV3-1/TRBV3-2	ASSQEGSGRGF
TRBJ2-1	NA	TRBV2	ASSEEQMPGNEQF
TRBJ1-1	NA	TRBV19	ASSIRTAEAF
TRBJ1-2	NA	TRBV27	ASSAGDVWEDGYT
TRBJ2-2	NA	TRBV9	ASSVVGGNTGELF
TRBJ1-2	NA	TRBV4-2	ASSPSTGYAGYGYT
TRBJ1-3	NA	TRBV5-4	ASRRQGIGNTIY
TRBJ2-7	NA	TRBV3-1/TRBV3-2	ASSQDTSSYEQY
TRBJ1-4	NA	TRBV7-9	ATTSSTNEKLF
TRBJ1-4	NA	TRBV30	AWSRAGGEKLF
TRBJ2-7	NA	TRBV11-2	ASSFGPRQESH
TRBJ1-2	NA	TRBV28	ATCREGNYGYT
TRBJ2-7	NA	TRBV27	ASSLSGTSGIYEQY
TRBJ2-1	NA	TRBV18	ASSPRLEWSSSYNEQF
TRBJ1-1	NA	TRBV14	ASSPGQGGREAF
TRBJ1-6	NA	TRBV19	ASSKQGDSPLH
TRBJ1-5	once	TRBV7-9	ASSLDGGQGQPQH
TRBJ1-1	once	TRBV7-9	ASSLEGGEAF
TRBJ2-2	once	TRBV11-3	ASSVNRAPYTGELF
TRBJ2-1	NA	TRBV19	ASSIFLDRTSGGPGSYNEQF
TRBJ2-3	once	TRBV29-1	SVGLTGGGGTDTQY
TRBJ1-1	few	TRBV19	ASSIETGLAMNTEAF
TRBJ2-7	once	TRBV6-6	ASSSPGLADYEQY
TRBJ2-3	NA	TRBV10-3	AISTGWSGGTDTQY
TRBJ2-5	NA	TRBV18	ASSPGTAQETQY
TRBJ1-2	once	TRBV3-1/TRBV3-2	ASSRLGQGNYGYT
TRBJ1-2	NA	TRBV19	ASSPRTGGRGYT